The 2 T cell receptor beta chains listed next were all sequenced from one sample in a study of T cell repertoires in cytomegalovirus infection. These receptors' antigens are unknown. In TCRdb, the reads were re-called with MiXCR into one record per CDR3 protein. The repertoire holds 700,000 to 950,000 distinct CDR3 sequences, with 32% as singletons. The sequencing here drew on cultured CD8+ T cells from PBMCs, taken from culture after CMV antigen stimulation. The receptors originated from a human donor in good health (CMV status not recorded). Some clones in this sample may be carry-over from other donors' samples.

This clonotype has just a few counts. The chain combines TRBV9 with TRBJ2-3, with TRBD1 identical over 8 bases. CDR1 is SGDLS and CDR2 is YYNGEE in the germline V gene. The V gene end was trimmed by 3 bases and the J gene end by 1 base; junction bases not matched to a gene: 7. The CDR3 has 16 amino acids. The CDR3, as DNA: TGTGCCAGCAGCGCCGCGGCCAGGGGGCGCACAGATACGCAGTATTTT. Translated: CASSAAARGRTDTQYF.

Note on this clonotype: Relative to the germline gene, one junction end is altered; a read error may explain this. The CDR3 spells CASSSKPTF. The CDR3 region has the DNA TGTGCCAGCAGCTCAAAACCCACTTTC. The V and J genes are TRBV7-9 and TRBJ1-2; D gene uncertain. This CDR3 is 9 amino acids long. Germline V CDR1 and CDR2: SEHNR, FQNEAQ (reference sequence).